The present T cell receptor (beta chain) was sequenced within a study of blood T cell repertoires in COVID-19. Study-level background: Sites in the United States, Italy and Spain provided acute and convalescent COVID-19 samples. T cells, B-cell-depleted T cells, or PBMCs supplied cDNA or gDNA.

Germline CDR1 MGHDK, CDR2 SYGVNS. After removal of 4 bases from V and 2 bases from J, the junction contained 5 bases not matched to a gene. The CDR3 contains 15 residues. As originally analysed: Using reference gene primer amplification, nucleated cell counts were estimated. Assay: immunoSEQ multiplex PCR; the TCRdb copy retains only in-frame clones and omits some. V and J calls plus clone size are reproduced from that table; the DNA served to infer D and trimming. The sample holds approximately 130,000 clones, around three quarters seen once. The TCR comes from a human donor in a cohort sampled during active COVID-19. The chain combines TRBV25-1 with TRBJ1-5; 7 nucleotides line up with TRBD1. The sequenced material came from peripheral blood. CDR3 amino acids: CASSATGDGNQPQHF. CDR3 nucleotide sequence: TGTGCCAGCAGTGCCACAGGGGACGGCAATCAGCCCCAGCATTTT.